One and the same sample provided the 32 T cell receptor beta chains below, sequenced in a study of cytomegalovirus exposure and HLA in healthy donors. Use of 60 Vbeta and 13 Jbeta primers characterized the PCR. The method was immunoSEQ multiplex PCR; TCRdb's version includes in-frame clones alone and lacks a portion of them. The table has hundreds of thousands of clones, 65% to 80% seen once; the top ten hold 0.2% to 0.25%. Sequenced: PBMCs. The receptors were sampled from a girl aged 2 to 9 in good health and CMV-seronegative.

The chain is built from TRBV5-1 and TRBJ1-1; the D gene is possibly TRBD1 (6 bases). Trimming left V 4 bases short and J 1 base short, with 20 bases between. Looked up from germline, CDR1 is SGHRS and CDR2 is YFSETQ. The CDR3 has 17 residues. Here the CDR3 reads CASSPPGRGARNTEAFF. The CDR3 DNA reads as TGCGCCAGCAGCCCACCCGGGCGGGGGGCGAGGAACACTGAAGCTTTCTTT.

The V and J genes are TRBV5-1 and TRBJ1-2; D possibly corresponds to TRBD1 (5 bases). CDR3 length: 17 amino acids. V lost 0 bases, J lost 6 bases, and 21 bases lay in between. Looked up from germline, CDR1 is SGHRS and CDR2 is YFSETQ. The chain's CDR3 is CASSLAVGTPPPNGYTF. CDR3 coding DNA: TGCGCCAGCAGCTTGGCAGTCGGGACTCCCCCACCAAATGGCTACACCTTC.

The gene calls are TRBV10-3 and TRBJ2-1; D is unresolved. Germline V gives CDR1 ENHRY, CDR2 SYGVKD. The V and J ends lost 3 bases and 4 bases respectively, with 4 bases between them. The CDR3 consists of 12 residues. This chain's CDR3 is CAISEQYNEQFF. CDR3 nucleotides: TGTGCCATCAGTGAACAGTACAATGAGCAGTTCTTC.

V gene TRBV6-5 combines with J gene TRBJ1-4, with TRBD1 matching 9 bases. This CDR3 spans 16 amino acids. Trimming at V came to 1 base and at J to 5 bases, leaving 5 bases not matched to a gene. Germline CDR1 is MNHEY and CDR2 is SVGAGI. CDR3 DNA sequence: TGTGCCAGCAGTTACTGGGTTGGGACAGGGAATGAAAAACTGTTTTTT. This codes for CASSYWVGTGNEKLFF.

The rearrangement uses TRBV19 and TRBJ2-7; the D gene is possibly TRBD2 (6 bases). V was clipped by 3 bases and J by 4 bases, with 16 bases between them. Germline loops: CDR1 LNHDA, CDR2 SQIVND (reference sequence). There are 15 residues in the CDR3. This CDR3 reads CASSMEPSAYYEQYF. In nucleotides, the CDR3 is TGTGCCAGTAGTATGGAACCTAGCGCCTATTACGAGCAGTACTTC.

This chain links TRBV2 with TRBJ2-1; TRBD2 aligns across 11 bases. The trim removed 4 bases at V and 6 bases at J, leaving 2 bases unmatched. This CDR3 has 14 amino acids. CDR1 SNHLY and CDR2 FYNNEI come from the germline V gene. CDR3 DNA sequence: TGTGCCAGCAGTGGCCTAGCGGGAGGCAATGAGCAGTTCTTC. Translating it yields CASSGLAGGNEQFF.

This sequence joins TRBV6-6 and TRBJ1-5; TRBD1 agrees at 9 bases. This CDR3 contains 16 residues. With V trimmed by 5 bases and J by 1 base, 6 bases remained unmatched. Per germline, CDR1 MNHNY and CDR2 SVGAGI (reference sequence). The CDR3 loop reads CASSHGTGRSNQPQHF. The CDR3 DNA sequence: TGTGCCAGCAGTCATGGGACAGGGCGCAGCAATCAGCCCCAGCATTTT.

The chain couples TRBV5-6 to TRBJ2-5; D is undetermined. The CDR3 runs to 14 residues. Per germline, CDR1 SGHDT and CDR2 YYEEEE. Deletions cut 5 bases from V and 3 bases from J, with 14 bases between. CDR3 sequence: CASSPVESKETQYF. CDR3 in DNA: TGTGCCAGCAGTCCCGTCGAGTCCAAAGAGACCCAGTACTTC.

J is TRBJ1-2 and V is TRBV14; 11 nucleotides match TRBD1. Germline V gene lookup returns CDR1 SGHDN and CDR2 FVKESK. The length of the CDR3 is 16 residues. The trim removed 1 base at V and 8 bases at J, leaving 9 bases unmatched. CDR3 nucleotides: TGTGCCAGCAGCCAAGGCCCAGGACAGGGGGCAGAAGGCTACACCTTC. Translation: CASSQGPGQGAEGYTF.

This clone has just a few counts. This chain uses TRBV6-5 with TRBJ2-5, with D maybe TRBD2 (5 bases). This CDR3 is built from 15 residues. CDR1 and CDR2 (germline): MNHEY, SVGAGI. V was trimmed by 0 bases and J by 7 bases, leaving 15 bases between them. The CDR3 DNA sequence: TGTGCCAGCAGTTACTCGAGTCCCGGCGAGGGGACCCAGTACTTC. Translating it yields CASSYSSPGEGTQYF.

The V and J genes are TRBV6-5 and TRBJ2-4; D call uncertain. The CDR3 consists of 15 residues. Germline CDR1 reads MNHEY; CDR2 reads SVGAGI. Between the trimmed V and J ends, which lost 5 bases and 1 base, there was a span of 12 bases. The CDR3 nucleotides read TGTGCCAGCAGTCCCCTTGGTGAGGCCAAAAACATTCAGTACTTC. It specifies CASSPLGEAKNIQYF.

The CDR3 region is CASSLRDRVGNEQFF. The CDR3 region has the DNA TGTGCCAGCAGCCTCCGGGACAGGGTCGGCAATGAGCAGTTCTTC. The chain combines TRBV5-4 with TRBJ2-1; TRBD1 aligns across 9 bases. Germline loops: CDR1 SGHNT, CDR2 YYREEE (reference sequence). The CDR3 is 15 residues long. J was trimmed by 6 bases and V by 4 bases; bases with no gene match: 8.

This clone was found a few times. The chain employs TRBV18 and TRBJ1-1, with a tentative D call TRBD1 (6 bases). Germline V gives CDR1 KGHSH, CDR2 LQKENI. This CDR3 spans 13 amino acids. Trimming took 6 bases from V and 1 from J, leaving 9 bases between them. The DNA for the CDR3 is TGTGCCAGCTCGATGGACAGGAACACTGAAGCTTTCTTT. Amino acids: CASSMDRNTEAFF. Full variable domain (remainder filled in from reference TRBV18 and TRBJ1-1): NAGVMQNPRHLVRRRGQEARLRCSPMKGHSHVYWYRQLPEEGLKFMVYLQKENIIDESGMPKERFSAEFPKEGPSILRIQQVVRGDSAAYFCASSMDRNTEAFFGQGTRLTVV.

The chain couples TRBV7-2 to TRBJ2-1; 9 bases match TRBD2. This CDR3 is built from 16 residues. V was clipped by 5 bases and J by 6 bases; unmatched bases: 11. CDR1 is SGHTA and CDR2 is FQGNSA in the germline V gene. The CDR3 loop is CASSRGERGVINEQFF. The CDR3 coding sequence is TGTGCCAGCAGCCGGGGAGAGCGGGGGGTGATCAATGAGCAGTTCTTC.

This clone showed up just a few times. CDR3 DNA sequence: TGTGCCAGCAGTATACAGGGTATGGGCACAGATACGCAGTATTTT. Translation gives CASSIQGMGTDTQYF. The rearrangement uses TRBV27 and TRBJ2-3; TRBD1 might be the D (6 bases). The CDR3 totals 15 residues. Germline values: CDR1 MNHEY, CDR2 SMNVEV (reference sequence). Trimming shortened V by 5 bases and J by 1 base, and 13 bases separated the two germline ends.

This chain uses TRBV6-1 with TRBJ1-2; 8 nucleotides line up with TRBD1. Germline loops: CDR1 MNHNS, CDR2 SASEGT. This CDR3 spans 14 amino acids. The ends lost 6 bases at V and 1 base at J; junction bases unmatched: 4. The CDR3 DNA follows: TGTGCCAGCAGCCAGGGGGCCAATAACTATGGCTACACCTTC. This encodes CASSQGANNYGYTF.

V usage is TRBV28 and J usage is TRBJ1-2, with D possibly matching TRBD1 (6 bases). The germline CDR1 and CDR2 sequences are MDHEN and SYDVKM. This CDR3 has 13 amino acids. With 3 bases removed from V and 7 bases from J, the gap between germline ends came to 12 bases. CDR3 nucleotides: TGTGCCAGCAGTTTCAGTAGCAGGGGTGGCTACACCTTC. Its translation: CASSFSSRGGYTF.

This clone has just a few counts. The chain carries TRBV9 and TRBJ1-2; TRBD1 is a possible D gene (5 bases). The CDR3 covers 14 residues. The germline V and J ends were trimmed by 0 bases and 3 bases, with 9 bases remaining between them. CDR1 and CDR2 from the germline V gene are SGDLS and YYNGEE. CDR3 amino acids: CASSVAGSDYGYTF. The CDR3 coding sequence is TGTGCCAGCAGCGTAGCAGGGTCTGACTATGGCTACACCTTC.

The chain combines TRBV6-1 with TRBJ1-2, with 8 positions matching TRBD1. The CDR3 covers 13 residues. CDR1 and CDR2 from the germline V gene are MNHNS and SASEGT. With 1 base clipped from V and 8 bases from J, the junction kept 3 bases outside the gene matches. CDR3 bases: TGTGCCAGCAGTGAAGGACAGGGGAAAGGCTACACCTTC. Protein sequence: CASSEGQGKGYTF.

The rearrangement uses TRBV25-1 and TRBJ1-5, with D possibly being TRBD1 (6 bases). The CDR3 has 14 residues. Between the trimmed V and J ends, which lost 3 bases and 4 bases, there was a span of 10 bases. Per the germline V gene, CDR1 is MGHDK and CDR2 is SYGVNS. CDR3 in amino acids: CASSEGHNNQPQHF. CDR3 coding DNA: TGTGCCAGCAGTGAGGGACACAATAATCAGCCCCAGCATTTT.

The V and J genes are TRBV6-6 and TRBJ2-1, with 7 bases matching TRBD1. CDR3 length: 15 residues. Germline loops: CDR1 MNHNY, CDR2 SVGAGI (reference sequence). J was trimmed by 3 bases and V by 6 bases; bases with no gene match: 8. CDR3 residues: CASRRTGTDYNEQFF. For the CDR3, the DNA is TGTGCCAGCAGGCGGACCGGGACAGACTACAATGAGCAGTTCTTC.

This clone was counted only a few times. V gene TRBV21-1 combines with J gene TRBJ2-5; the table's TRBD1 call for D was not verified on the DNA. TRBV21-1 is a documented pseudogene. This CDR3 has 13 residues. CDR3 in DNA: TGTGCCACCCCGGGACAGGGGGGAGAGACCCAGTACTTC. Its protein product is CATPGQGGETQYF.

This chain joins TRBV10-3 and TRBJ1-1, with 9 positions matching TRBD1. Germline V gene data show CDR1 as ENHRY and CDR2 as SYGVKD. The V segment lost 6 bases and the J segment 4 bases; nucleotides outside the gene matches: 3. This CDR3 has 13 amino acids. CDR3 in DNA: TGTGCCATCAGGGACAGGGGAGGCACTGAAGCTTTCTTT. It yields the protein CAIRDRGGTEAFF.

This clone was counted between two and nine times. The genes are TRBV9 and TRBJ2-1, with 11 bases lining up with TRBD1. The CDR3 is 15 amino acids. The ends lost 0 bases at V and 7 bases at J; junction bases unmatched: 3. Germline V gives CDR1 SGDLS, CDR2 YYNGEE. CDR3 nucleotide sequence: TGTGCCAGCAGCGTAGAGGGACAGGGGGGAAATGAGCAGTTCTTC. Encoded protein: CASSVEGQGGNEQFF.

This clone showed up just once. The chain carries TRBV5-1 and TRBJ2-1, with TRBD1 identical over 7 bases. The CDR3 has 18 residues. V trimming: 0 bases; J trimming: 2 bases; junction bases outside the gene matches: 11. Per the germline V gene, CDR1 is SGHRS and CDR2 is YFSETQ. Here the CDR3 DNA reads TGCGCCAGCAGCTTGGGCCCAGTCGGAACAGGGGCCTACAATGAGCAGTTCTTC. This encodes CASSLGPVGTGAYNEQFF. The full variable domain, completed using reference TRBV5-1 and TRBJ2-1, is KAGVTQTPRYLIKTRGQQVTLSCSPISGHRSVSWYQQTPGQGLQFLFEYFSETQRNKGNFPGRFSGRQFSNSRSEMNVSTLELGDSALYLCASSLGPVGTGAYNEQFFGPGTRLTVL.

The chain has TRBV5-4 and TRBJ2-2; possible D gene TRBD1, 6 bases. The length of the CDR3 is 15 residues. CDR1 SGHNT and CDR2 YYREEE come from the germline V gene (reference sequence). V dropped 5 bases and J dropped 4 bases, with 15 bases sitting between them. The CDR3 reads CASSHRVERTGELFF. The CDR3 bases are TGTGCCAGCAGTCACAGGGTCGAGCGCACCGGGGAGCTGTTTTTT.

This clone showed up just a few times. The J gene is TRBJ2-5, the V gene TRBV2, with D possibly TRBD2 on 6 matching bases. CDR3 length: 14 residues. V lost 6 bases to trimming and J lost 2 bases, with 13 bases between them. Germline values: CDR1 SNHLY, CDR2 FYNNEI. CDR3 sequence reads: CASRKLAGQETQYF. CDR3 DNA sequence: TGTGCCAGCAGAAAACTAGCAGGGCAAGAGACCCAGTACTTC. Full variable domain (outside the CDR3, taken from reference TRBV2 and TRBJ2-5): EPEVTQTPSHQVTQMGQEVILRCVPISNHLYFYWYRQILGQKVEFLVSFYNNEISEKSEIFDDQFSVERPDGSNFTLKIRSTKLEDSAMYFCASRKLAGQETQYFGPGTRLLVL.

The V and J genes are TRBV27 and TRBJ1-1; 10 nucleotides line up with TRBD1. The CDR3 has 17 residues. From germline, CDR1 is MNHEY and CDR2 SMNVEV (reference sequence). The junction had 10 bases not matched to a gene; V was cut back by 3 bases and J by 3 bases. The CDR3 DNA is TGTGCCAGCAGTTTGACAGGGGGCCCCAATTCCTACACTGAAGCTTTCTTT. Amino acid sequence: CASSLTGGPNSYTEAFF.

This sequence joins TRBV12-5 and TRBJ1-1; tentatively, D is TRBD1 (6 bases). The V end lost 4 bases, the J end lost 1 base, and 13 bases lay between the germline ends. CDR3 length: 15 amino acids. Germline CDR1 reads LGHNT; CDR2 reads FRNRAP. CDR3 residues: CASGWGNRENTEAFF. CDR3 bases: TGTGCTAGTGGTTGGGGAAACAGGGAGAACACTGAAGCTTTCTTT.

The V and J genes are TRBV27 and TRBJ2-5, with a tentative D call TRBD2 (5 bases). Between the trimmed V and J ends, which lost 1 base and 0 bases, there was a span of 12 bases. The CDR3 runs 16 residues. Germline V lookup: CDR1 MNHEY, CDR2 SMNVEV (reference sequence). The CDR3 DNA follows: TGTGCCAGCAGTTTATACGGGCGGGTCGACCAAGAGACCCAGTACTTC. Protein product: CASSLYGRVDQETQYF.

The chain recombines TRBV27 with TRBJ2-2, with D possibly matching TRBD1 (6 bases). V shed 3 bases and J shed 4 bases, with 9 bases lying between them. CDR1 and CDR2 (germline): MNHEY, SMNVEV (reference sequence). CDR3 length: 14 residues. CDR3 in amino acids: CASSFVQGTGELFF. In nucleotides, the CDR3 is TGTGCCAGCAGTTTCGTACAGGGCACCGGGGAGCTGTTTTTT.

CDR3 coding DNA: TGTGCCAGCAGTGGGGGGACTAGCGGGGGGGTAAGCAATGAGCAGTTCTTC. This encodes CASSGGTSGGVSNEQFF. The chain combines TRBV25-1 with TRBJ2-1, with 16 bases aligning to TRBD2. Germline V gene sequence: CDR1 MGHDK, CDR2 SYGVNS. J was trimmed by 6 bases and V by 4 bases; bases with no gene match: 6. The CDR3 spans 17 residues.